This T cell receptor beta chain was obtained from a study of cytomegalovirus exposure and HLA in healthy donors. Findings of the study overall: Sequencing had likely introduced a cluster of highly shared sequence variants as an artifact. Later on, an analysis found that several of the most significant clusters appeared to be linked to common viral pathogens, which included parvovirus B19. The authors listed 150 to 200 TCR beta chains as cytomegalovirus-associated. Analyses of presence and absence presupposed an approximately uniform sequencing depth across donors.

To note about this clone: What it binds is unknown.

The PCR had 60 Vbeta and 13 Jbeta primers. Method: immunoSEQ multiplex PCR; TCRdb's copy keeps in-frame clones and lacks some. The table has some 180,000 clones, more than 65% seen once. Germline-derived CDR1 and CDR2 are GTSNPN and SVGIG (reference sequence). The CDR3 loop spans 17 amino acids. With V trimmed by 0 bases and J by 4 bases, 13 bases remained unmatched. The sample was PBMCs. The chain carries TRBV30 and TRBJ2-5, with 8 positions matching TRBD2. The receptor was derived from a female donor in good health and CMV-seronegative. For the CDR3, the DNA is TGTGCCTGGAGTGTAAGAACGCGGGGGGCCTATGGAGAGACCCAGTACTTC. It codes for CAWSVRTRGAYGETQYF.